A single sample gave rise to the 24 T cell receptor beta chains below, sequenced in a study of radiotherapy plus CTLA-4 blockade in lung cancer. TCRdb keeps only in-frame clones here, not all; method: immunoSEQ multiplex PCR. Seen here are more than 90,000 clones, almost 90% observed once, and the top ten hold roughly 4.6%. The sample consisted of peripheral blood, taken from a patient treated with radiotherapy plus ipilimumab. The receptors were sampled from a human donor with non-small cell lung cancer that progressed on radiotherapy plus ipilimumab.

This chain links TRBV19 with TRBJ1-2; D ambiguous. Germline V gene sequence: CDR1 LNHDA, CDR2 SQIVND (reference sequence). Trimming stripped 4 bases from V and 5 bases from J, with 14 bases between. The CDR3 covers 14 residues. The CDR3 nucleotides read TGTGCCAGTAGTAGGACCAACGGGCCTTATGGCTACACCTTC. This sequence encodes CASSRTNGPYGYTF.

The rearrangement uses TRBV15 and TRBJ1-4, with D possibly being TRBD1 (5 bases). The CDR3 is made up of 13 amino acids. Germline V CDR1 and CDR2: LNHNV, YYDKDF (reference sequence). With 8 bases removed from V and 4 bases from J, the gap between germline ends came to 11 bases. Here the CDR3 DNA reads TGTGCCACCCAAAGGGACTATAATGAAAAACTGTTTTTT. Translating gives CATQRDYNEKLFF.

The genes are TRBV19 and TRBJ1-1; 9 nucleotides line up with TRBD1. CDR1 is LNHDA and CDR2 is SQIVND in the germline V gene (reference sequence). This CDR3 has 16 amino acids. The junction had 8 bases not matched to a gene; V was cut back by 3 bases and J by 3 bases. CDR3 in amino acids: CASSMRADRGYTEAFF. The CDR3 DNA reads as TGTGCCAGTAGTATGAGGGCGGACAGGGGTTACACTGAAGCTTTCTTT.

This clone was detected once. V and J are TRBV15 and TRBJ2-3; D might be TRBD2 (6 bases). Germline V gene data show CDR1 as LNHNV and CDR2 as YYDKDF (reference sequence). V gave up 4 bases and J gave up 0 bases, with 14 bases separating them. The CDR3 is made up of 16 amino acids. The CDR3 spells CATSKVSGPSTDTQYF. The CDR3 DNA follows: TGTGCCACCAGCAAAGTTAGCGGTCCGAGCACAGATACGCAGTATTTT. Supplemented by reference TRBV15 and TRBJ2-3, the full variable domain reads DAMVIQNPRYQVTQFGKPVTLSCSQTLNHNVMYWYQQKSSQAPKLLFHYYDKDFNNEADTPDNFQSRRPNTSFCFLDIRSPGLGDTAMYLCATSKVSGPSTDTQYFGPGTRLTVL.

The CDR3 DNA is TGTGCCAGCAGCTTATCCGTGGACACTTCCTACGAGCAGTACTTC. It encodes CASSLSVDTSYEQYF. The rearrangement joins TRBV7-9 to TRBJ2-7, with a tentative D call TRBD1 (5 bases). The V and J ends lost 2 bases and 1 base respectively, with 12 bases between them. This CDR3 comprises 15 residues. Germline CDR1 is SEHNR and CDR2 is FQNEAQ (reference sequence).

To note about this clone: No conserved phenylalanine or tryptophan ends this CDR3, so it is likely a read error. The DNA is omitted, as the CDR3 cannot be located on it reliably, and the CDR3 follows TCRdb's listing. The gene calls are TRBV12-1 and TRBJ1-1. TRBV12-1 is shown as a pseudogene. Both ends counted, the CDR3 spans 9 residues. The CDR3 here is CASSLKDSL.

The rearrangement uses TRBV9 and TRBJ2-3; 7 nucleotides align to TRBD1. The CDR3 covers 15 residues. The germline CDR1 and CDR2 sequences are SGDLS and YYNGEE. J was trimmed by 1 base and V by 2 bases; bases with no gene match: 4. The CDR3: CASSVGQRRTDTQYF. The DNA for the CDR3 is TGTGCCAGCAGCGTGGGACAGCGTCGCACAGATACGCAGTATTTT.

In nucleotides, the CDR3 is TGCGCCAGCGGCGGGGATGGGCCTGATACGCAGTATTTT. Encoded protein: CASGGDGPDTQYF. J is TRBJ2-3 and V is TRBV5-1; a possible D gene is TRBD2 (6 bases). The CDR3 is made up of 13 amino acids. Trimming stripped 7 bases from V and 6 bases from J, with 15 bases between. Germline lookup yields CDR1 SGHRS and CDR2 YFSETQ. The full variable domain, rest sourced from reference TRBV5-1 and TRBJ2-3, is KAGVTQTPRYLIKTRGQQVTLSCSPISGHRSVSWYQQTPGQGLQFLFEYFSETQRNKGNFPGRFSGRQFSNSRSEMNVSTLELGDSALYLCASGGDGPDTQYFGPGTRLTVL.

The J gene is TRBJ2-7, the V gene TRBV28; no definite D call. CDR1 and CDR2 (germline): MDHEN, SYDVKM. The V end lost 5 bases, the J end lost 5 bases, and 16 bases lay between the germline ends. The CDR3 runs 14 residues. The chain's CDR3 is CASSASVTQHEQYF. CDR3 DNA: TGTGCCAGCAGTGCCTCCGTTACGCAACACGAGCAGTACTTC. Based on the CDR3 plus reference TRBV28 and TRBJ2-7, the full variable domain is DVKVTQSSRYLVKRTGEKVFLECVQDMDHENMFWYRQDPGLGLRLIYFSYDVKMKEKGDIPEGYSVSREKKERFSLILESASTNQTSMYLCASSASVTQHEQYFGPGTRLTVT.

CDR3 DNA sequence: TGCGCCAGCAGCTTCCGACAGTCCACAGATACGCAGTATTTT. Amino acids: CASSFRQSTDTQYF. V and J are TRBV5-1 and TRBJ2-3; perhaps TRBD1 as D (5 bases). Deletions cut 2 bases from V and 2 bases from J, with 9 bases between. The CDR3 consists of 14 residues. Germline CDR1 and CDR2: SGHRS and YFSETQ.

The chain combines TRBV15 with TRBJ1-1, with D perhaps matching TRBD1 (5 bases). The CDR3 runs 14 residues. V shed 1 base and J shed 3 bases, with 9 bases lying between them. The V gene's germline CDR1 is LNHNV and CDR2 YYDKDF (reference sequence). The CDR3 spells CATSRGRGDTEAFF. The CDR3 DNA follows: TGTGCCACCAGCAGAGGTCGGGGGGACACTGAAGCTTTCTTT.

The chain couples TRBV27 to TRBJ1-1; 7 bases are shared with TRBD1. Germline V gene data show CDR1 as MNHEY and CDR2 as SMNVEV (reference sequence). V gave up 8 bases and J gave up 2 bases; unmatched junction bases: 8. The CDR3 spans 14 residues. This CDR3 reads CASRWRQGNTEAFF. Written as DNA, the CDR3 is TGTGCCAGCCGCTGGCGACAGGGTAACACTGAAGCTTTCTTT.

The V gene is TRBV11-2, the J gene TRBJ1-1; D uncertain. Per the germline V gene, CDR1 is SGHAT and CDR2 is FQNNGV. This CDR3 has 12 residues. V shed 4 bases and J shed 6 bases, with 9 bases lying between them. The CDR3 protein is CASSSLFPEAFF. CDR3 DNA sequence: TGTGCCAGCAGCTCGCTTTTCCCTGAAGCTTTCTTT.

V is TRBV19 and J is TRBJ1-2, with TRBD1 matching 8 bases. The CDR3 extends over 15 amino acids. Trimming removed 3 bases from V and 0 bases from J; junction bases left unmatched: 3. The germline gives CDR1 LNHDA, CDR2 SQIVND (reference sequence). The CDR3 reads CASSIGQGANYGYTF. In DNA, the CDR3 is TGTGCCAGTAGTATTGGACAGGGAGCTAACTATGGCTACACCTTC.

The V gene is TRBV19, the J gene TRBJ1-2, with TRBD1 as a possible D gene (5 bases). V shed 7 bases and J shed 1 base, with 13 bases lying between them. The germline gives CDR1 LNHDA, CDR2 SQIVND (reference sequence). This CDR3 has 14 amino acids. In nucleotides, the CDR3 is TGTGCCAGTAAGGTCGGGGACTATAACTATGGCTACACCTTC. It encodes CASKVGDYNYGYTF.

The chain has TRBV7-9 and TRBJ1-1, with no clear D. Trimming pared 8 bases from V and 0 bases from J, leaving 7 bases between. CDR3 length: 12 residues. CDR1 and CDR2 from the germline V gene are SEHNR and FQNEAQ (reference sequence). The CDR3 loop reads CASGVLNTEAFF. As DNA, the CDR3 is TGTGCCAGCGGCGTTTTGAACACTGAAGCTTTCTTT. The full variable domain, in which reference TRBV7-9 and TRBJ1-1 provide the parts outside the CDR3, is DTGVSQNPRHKITKRGQNVTFRCDPISEHNRLYWYRQTLGQGPEFLTYFQNEAQLEKSRLLSDRFSAERPKGSFSTLEIQRTEQGDSAMYLCASGVLNTEAFFGQGTRLTVV.

CDR3 nucleotide sequence: TGTGCCAGCAGCCGAGTTCAGGGGAGTACCTATGGCTACACCTTC. This encodes CASSRVQGSTYGYTF. The chain uses TRBV11-2 and TRBJ1-2, with D possibly matching TRBD1 (6 bases). Trimming cost V 5 bases and J 4 bases, with 17 bases left between them. This CDR3 comprises 15 residues. CDR1 and CDR2 from the germline V gene are SGHAT and FQNNGV.

The rearrangement links TRBV28 to TRBJ1-5; no reliable D call. Trimming cost V 2 bases and J 1 base, with 3 bases left between them. The length of the CDR3 is 13 residues. The germline V gene encodes CDR1 MDHEN and CDR2 SYDVKM. The CDR3 here is CASSLRSNQPQHF. CDR3 DNA: TGTGCCAGCAGTTTAAGGAGCAATCAGCCCCAGCATTTT.

The chain combines TRBV9 with TRBJ1-1; no firm D call. The CDR3 consists of 14 residues. The ends were cut back, 0 bases at V and 5 bases at J, with 11 bases in the middle. Per the germline V gene, CDR1 is SGDLS and CDR2 is YYNGEE. The CDR3, as DNA: TGTGCCAGCAGCGTAGGCGATCGTCGAACTGAAGCTTTCTTT. Translating gives CASSVGDRRTEAFF.

V is TRBV4-1 and J is TRBJ1-1, with D possibly TRBD1 on 6 matching bases. CDR3 length: 15 residues. Trimming left V 0 bases short and J 7 bases short, with 15 bases between. CDR1 and CDR2 from the germline V gene are MGHRA and YSYEKL. This CDR3 reads CASSQEGRGDSEAFF. CDR3 nucleotide sequence: TGCGCCAGCAGCCAAGAAGGAAGGGGGGATAGTGAAGCTTTCTTT.

The CDR3 region has the DNA TGTGCCAGCAGCTTGAAGGGGTTGCGCTATGGCTACACCTTC. The encoded protein is CASSLKGLRYGYTF. The J gene is TRBJ1-2, the V gene TRBV5-4; perhaps TRBD1 as D (5 bases). V lost 1 base to trimming and J lost 4 bases, with 11 bases between them. CDR3 size: 14 residues. Germline V lookup: CDR1 SGHNT, CDR2 YYREEE (reference sequence).

The chain joins TRBV2 to TRBJ2-3, with D possibly matching TRBD1 (5 bases). This CDR3 has 13 amino acids. The germline CDR1 and CDR2 sequences are SNHLY and FYNNEI. Trimming stripped 6 bases from V and 4 bases from J, with 11 bases between. The CDR3 sequence: CASRGRKADTQYF. The CDR3 DNA reads TGTGCCAGCAGGGGGCGGAAGGCAGATACGCAGTATTTT.

The V call is TRBV5-4, the J call TRBJ2-7, with TRBD1 matching 8 bases. The germline CDR1 and CDR2 sequences are SGHNT and YYREEE (reference sequence). V was pared by 3 bases and J by 5 bases, with 7 bases of the junction left unmatched. CDR3 length: 14 residues. The CDR3 region has the DNA TGTGCCAGCAGCTCTGGACAGGGTCGGCACGAGCAGTACTTC. This translates into CASSSGQGRHEQYF. The full variable domain, completed using reference TRBV5-4 and TRBJ2-7, is ETGVTQSPTHLIKTRGQQVTLRCSSQSGHNTVSWYQQALGQGPQFIFQYYREEENGRGNFPPRFSGLQFPNYSSELNVNALELDDSALYLCASSSGQGRHEQYFGPGTRLTVT.

This chain joins TRBV6-4 and TRBJ2-7; 12 nucleotides line up with TRBD2. From germline, CDR1 is MRHNA and CDR2 SNTAGT. Trimming removed 3 bases from V and 2 bases from J; junction bases left unmatched: 5. This CDR3 is built from 16 residues. CDR3 sequence: CASSDGTSGSPYEQYF. The CDR3, as DNA: TGTGCCAGCAGTGATGGGACTAGCGGGTCTCCCTACGAGCAGTACTTC.